This entry lists 13 T cell receptor beta chains sequenced from one sample in a study of OX40 agonist ivuxolimab in advanced cancers. Sequencing was performed with immunoSEQ multiplex PCR; in TCRdb, only in-frame clones are kept and a portion is missing. This sample has 53,000 or so clones; roughly 79% occur once, and the top ten carry 2% to 3%. The sequenced sample was CD4+ or CD8+ T cells sorted from blood, obtained in a trial of the OX40 agonist ivuxolimab. These TCRs come from an adult with an advanced solid tumor such as melanoma, head and neck, liver or kidney cancer.

The chain combines TRBV4-1 with TRBJ2-7, with D unresolved. CDR1 and CDR2 from the germline V gene are MGHRA and YSYEKL. With 0 bases removed from V and 3 bases from J, the gap between germline ends came to 27 bases. The CDR3 runs 20 residues. Written as DNA, the CDR3 is TGCGCCAGCAGCCAAGATCCCTACCGGGCTCTCGCGTACTCTTACTACGAGCAGTACTTC. Amino acids: CASSQDPYRALAYSYYEQYF.

This clone counts as medium-sized (0.01 to 0.1%). The chain couples TRBV7-2 to TRBJ1-3; no clear D gene. The CDR3 is 14 amino acids. CDR1 is SGHTA and CDR2 is FQGNSA in the germline V gene. V was trimmed by 0 bases and J by 3 bases, leaving 6 bases between them. The CDR3 loop is CASSLAEGGNTIYF. DNA of the CDR3: TGTGCCAGCAGCTTAGCAGAGGGTGGAAACACCATATATTTT.

V and J are TRBV29-1 and TRBJ1-2, with a tentative D call TRBD1 (6 bases). V was shortened by 5 bases and J by 7 bases, with 17 bases between the two germline ends. Germline-derived CDR1 and CDR2 are SQVTM and ANQGSEA. This CDR3 has 13 residues. The CDR3 is CSVRLEGGSGYTF. DNA for the CDR3: TGCAGCGTTCGCTTAGAAGGGGGGTCTGGCTACACCTTC.

This clone turned up a few times. This rearrangement joins TRBV9 to TRBJ1-2; 9 nucleotides agree with TRBD1. The CDR3 has 14 amino acids. V dropped 0 bases and J dropped 4; count of bases not matched to a gene: 1. Germline loops: CDR1 SGDLS, CDR2 YYNGEE. CDR3 residues: CASSVETGGYGYTF. The DNA for the CDR3 is TGTGCCAGCAGCGTAGAGACAGGGGGCTATGGCTACACCTTC.

J is TRBJ1-1 and V is TRBV27, with 7 bases that match TRBD1. CDR1 is MNHEY and CDR2 is SMNVEV in the germline V gene (reference sequence). J lost 6 bases, V lost 2 bases, and 15 bases had no gene match. The CDR3 runs 17 residues. The CDR3 DNA follows: TGTGCCAGCAGTTTACATTCCCCGACAGGGAGAGGAGCTGAAGCTTTCTTT. It is translated as CASSLHSPTGRGAEAFF.

V and J are TRBV11-3 and TRBJ2-1, with 7 bases identical to TRBD1. This CDR3 comprises 15 residues. The germline V gene has CDR1 SGHNT and CDR2 YENEEA. V was pared by 1 base and J by 0 bases, with 0 bases of the junction left unmatched. The CDR3 DNA is TGTGCCAGCAGCTTAGGGGACAGCTCCTACAATGAGCAGTTCTTC. Protein sequence: CASSLGDSSYNEQFF.

V is TRBV2 and J is TRBJ2-1; possible D gene TRBD2, 6 bases. Germline lookup yields CDR1 SNHLY and CDR2 FYNNEI. The CDR3 has 15 residues. Trimming took off 1 base at V and 7 bases at J, with 14 bases between the two ends. CDR3 residues: CASSEEGGRGNEQFF. DNA of the CDR3: TGTGCCAGCAGTGAAGAGGGAGGCCGGGGTAATGAGCAGTTCTTC.

The sample holds many counts of this clone. This rearrangement joins TRBV18 to TRBJ1-5; D ambiguous. The germline V gene encodes CDR1 KGHSH and CDR2 LQKENI. The CDR3 length is 15 residues. V lost 6 bases and J 1 base, leaving 13 bases between the germline ends. The CDR3 nucleotides read TGTGCCAGCTCCCTCGACGGGATAAGCAATCAGCCCCAGCATTTT. The encoded protein is CASSLDGISNQPQHF.

The V gene is TRBV5-1, the J gene TRBJ1-1; D is undetermined. With 4 bases removed from V and 2 bases from J, the gap between germline ends came to 15 bases. The CDR3 loop spans 15 amino acids. Germline V gene data show CDR1 as SGHRS and CDR2 as YFSETQ. The CDR3 DNA reads TGCGCCAGCAGCCTGGTTACGGGTTTTAACACTGAAGCTTTCTTT. Translating gives CASSLVTGFNTEAFF.

The chain recombines TRBV7-2 with TRBJ2-7, with a weak D call TRBD2 (6 bases). CDR1 is SGHTA and CDR2 is FQGNSA in the germline V gene. This CDR3 spans 15 amino acids. V was shortened by 6 bases and J by 4 bases, with 19 bases between the two germline ends. DNA of the CDR3: TGTGCCAGCAGTCCCTTAACGGGAGTGGCGTACGAGCAGTACTTC. This codes for CASSPLTGVAYEQYF.

CDR3 sequence reads: CASKGPTDTQYF. As DNA, the CDR3 is TGTGCCAGCAAAGGCCCCACAGATACGCAGTATTTT. This chain links TRBV28 with TRBJ2-3; D remains unclear. CDR1 is MDHEN and CDR2 is SYDVKM in the germline V gene. The CDR3 runs 12 residues. V shed 7 bases and J shed 2 bases, with 7 bases lying between them.

The V call is TRBV7-2, the J call TRBJ1-4; D gene ambiguous. Germline V gene sequence: CDR1 SGHTA, CDR2 FQGNSA. This CDR3 comprises 17 residues. Trimming cost V 5 bases and J 8 bases, with 24 bases left between them. Here the CDR3 DNA reads TGTGCCAGCAGCCCCCACCGGCGGACGGGAGGTCAAGAAAAACTGTTTTTT. It yields the protein CASSPHRRTGGQEKLFF.

The chain has TRBV6-5 and TRBJ1-1; no reliable D call. Germline V gives CDR1 MNHEY, CDR2 SVGAGI. V was trimmed by 5 bases and J by 8 bases, leaving 12 bases between them. This CDR3 comprises 12 residues. CDR3 bases: TGTGCCAGCAGTCAATCTGGACGGGAAGCTTTCTTT. It translates to CASSQSGREAFF.